The entry that follows covers one T cell receptor beta chain sequence. This sample was included in a study of control samples from healthy donors and cancer patients. The germline V gene has CDR1 WSHSY and CDR2 SAAADI. Trimming took off 11 bases at V and 5 bases at J, with 15 bases between the two ends. The CDR3 covers 12 residues. Profiled with immunoSEQ multiplex PCR; TCRdb holds only in-frame clones, not every one. This sample has 60,000 to 95,000 clones; roughly 89% occur once, and the top ten carry roughly a tenth. Sample: PBMCs. The source is a woman aged 45 to 65 with colorectal cancer. This rearrangement joins TRBV10-2 to TRBJ2-5; weak D call: TRBD1 (5 bases). CDR3 in amino acids: CAACLQGETQYF. DNA for the CDR3: TGCGCCGCCTGCCTTCAGGGTGAGACCCAGTACTTC.